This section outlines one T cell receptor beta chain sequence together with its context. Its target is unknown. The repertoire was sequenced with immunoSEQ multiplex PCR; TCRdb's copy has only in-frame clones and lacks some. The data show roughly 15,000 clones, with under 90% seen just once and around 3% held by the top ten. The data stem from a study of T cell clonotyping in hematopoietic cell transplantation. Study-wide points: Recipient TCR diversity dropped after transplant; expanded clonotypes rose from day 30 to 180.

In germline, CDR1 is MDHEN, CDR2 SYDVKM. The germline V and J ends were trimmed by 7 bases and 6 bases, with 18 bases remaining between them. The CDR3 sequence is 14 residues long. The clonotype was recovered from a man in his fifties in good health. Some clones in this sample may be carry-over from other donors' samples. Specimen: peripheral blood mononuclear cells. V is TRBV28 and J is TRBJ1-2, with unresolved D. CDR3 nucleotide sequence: TGTGCCAGCACCCCAGGCCGTGGCGAGAATGGCTACACCTTC. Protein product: CASTPGRGENGYTF.